A single sample is the source of the 18 T cell receptor beta chains below, sequenced in a study of radiotherapy plus CTLA-4 blockade in lung cancer (dated by TCRdb to the late 2010s). Receptor libraries were prepared by the immunoSEQ multiplex PCR assay. Not all clones reach the TCRdb copy of this immuneACCESS table, which keeps in-frame sequences only. Checked studies attribute under half of the gap to unresolved V genes and leave the rest unexplained. A total of around 100,000 clones appear in this sample, 81% of them only once. In total, the top ten clones hold 2.5% to 3.5% of the sample. Sequenced material: peripheral blood, taken from a patient treated with radiotherapy plus ipilimumab. The receptors were sampled from a human donor with non-small cell lung cancer that progressed on radiotherapy plus ipilimumab. Some clones in this sample may be carry-over from other donors' samples.

Only one count was recorded for this clone. The rearrangement uses TRBV6-1 and TRBJ2-3; D is uncertain. V lost 4 bases and J 0 bases, leaving 11 bases between the germline ends. The CDR3 covers 15 residues. CDR1 and CDR2 from the germline V gene are MNHNS and SASEGT. CDR3 amino acids: CASSGRLASTDTQYF. The CDR3, as DNA: TGTGCCAGCAGTGGGCGGCTCGCGAGCACAGATACGCAGTATTTT.

This chain connects TRBV13 to TRBJ2-4; TRBD1 matches at 8 bases. CDR3 length: 17 residues. The germline V gene encodes CDR1 PRHDT and CDR2 FYEKMQ (reference sequence). V gave up 5 bases and J gave up 0 bases; unmatched junction bases: 9. The CDR3 protein is CASSQRTGPLAKNIQYF. The CDR3 DNA sequence: TGTGCCAGCAGCCAAAGGACAGGGCCCTTAGCCAAAAACATTCAGTACTTC.

This chain connects TRBV5-1 to TRBJ2-6; a possible D gene is TRBD1 (6 bases). This CDR3 has 19 amino acids. Between the trimmed V and J ends, which lost 7 bases and 0 bases, there was a span of 23 bases. Germline V gives CDR1 SGHRS, CDR2 YFSETQ. CDR3 sequence (DNA): TGCGCCAGCTCGGTGGCAGGGGTTACTGGGAGCTCTGGGGCCAACGTCCTGACTTTC. Residues: CASSVAGVTGSSGANVLTF.

The rearrangement joins TRBV7-2 to TRBJ2-7; D gene ambiguous. Germline V CDR1 and CDR2: SGHTA, FQGNSA. Trimming cost V 7 bases and J 3 bases, with 16 bases left between them. The CDR3 covers 14 residues. CDR3 protein: CASTSRNGYYEQYF. The CDR3, as DNA: TGTGCCAGCACCTCTAGGAACGGTTACTACGAGCAGTACTTC.

Here the CDR3 reads CASSLAAGGAYEQYF. The CDR3 coding sequence is TGTGCCAGCAGCTTAGCTGCGGGCGGGGCATACGAGCAGTACTTC. The rearrangement links TRBV7-6 to TRBJ2-7; TRBD2 might be the D (6 bases). The CDR3 has 15 amino acids. Trimming pared 0 bases from V and 4 bases from J, leaving 13 bases between. Per germline, CDR1 SGHVS and CDR2 FNYEAQ. The full variable domain, rest sourced from reference TRBV7-6 and TRBJ2-7, is GAGVSQSPRYKVTKRGQDVALRCDPISGHVSLYWYRQALGQGPEFLTYFNYEAQQDKSGLPNDRFSAERPEGSISTLTIQRTEQRDSAMYRCASSLAAGGAYEQYFGPGTRLTVT.

The rearrangement joins TRBV6-1 to TRBJ1-6, with D hard to call. Germline V gene lookup returns CDR1 MNHNS and CDR2 SASEGT. The CDR3 spans 14 residues. The V end lost 7 bases, the J end lost 4 bases, and 11 bases lay between the germline ends. The CDR3 sequence is CASMEWVYNSPLHF. The CDR3 DNA reads as TGTGCCAGCATGGAGTGGGTTTATAATTCACCCCTCCACTTT.

The genes are TRBV11-1 and TRBJ1-2, with TRBD1 identical over 8 bases. The CDR3 covers 14 residues. Germline V CDR1 and CDR2: SGHAT, FQDESV (reference sequence). Trimming cost V 3 bases and J 2 bases; bases outside gene matches: 2. The CDR3 loop is CASSLDRENYGYTF. The CDR3 bases are TGTGCCAGCAGCTTGGACAGGGAGAACTATGGCTACACCTTC.

The J gene is TRBJ1-6, the V gene TRBV4-2; no firm D call. Germline loops: CDR1 LGHNA, CDR2 YNFKEQ. V dropped 3 bases and J dropped 0 bases, with 6 bases sitting between them. The CDR3 spans 15 residues. The CDR3 loop is CASSQASSYNSPLHF. The DNA of the CDR3 is TGTGCCAGCAGCCAGGCAAGCTCCTATAATTCACCCCTCCACTTT.

V usage is TRBV5-1 and J usage is TRBJ1-1; no reliable D call. The germline gives CDR1 SGHRS, CDR2 YFSETQ. The CDR3 length is 14 residues. Trimming stripped 1 base from V and 4 bases from J, with 11 bases between. The chain's CDR3 is CASSLYGVRTEAFF. CDR3 coding DNA: TGCGCCAGCAGCTTGTATGGGGTTCGCACTGAAGCTTTCTTT.

This clone was observed a few times. The chain couples TRBV5-1 to TRBJ2-7, with D possibly being TRBD1 (5 bases). This CDR3 is 15 amino acids long. Germline V gene data show CDR1 as SGHRS and CDR2 as YFSETQ. The ends were cut back, 4 bases at V and 7 bases at J, with 21 bases in the middle. The CDR3 loop reads CASSRQGGGSQEQYF. For the CDR3, the DNA is TGCGCCAGCAGCCGCCAGGGCGGTGGCTCCCAAGAGCAGTACTTC.

CDR3 residues: CASSQDGASGGAGLPQYF. CDR3 in DNA: TGTGCCAGCAGCCAAGATGGGGCTAGCGGGGGGGCCGGGTTACCCCAGTACTTC. This chain uses TRBV4-2 with TRBJ2-5; TRBD2 agrees at 12 bases. Germline V gives CDR1 LGHNA, CDR2 YNFKEQ. The CDR3 totals 18 residues. The J segment lost 9 bases and the V segment lost 0 bases, leaving 14 bases of the junction unmatched.

This clone was counted once. The V call is TRBV7-2, the J call TRBJ2-7, with 10 bases lining up with TRBD1. The trim removed 7 bases at V and 4 bases at J, leaving 13 bases unmatched. The CDR3 totals 16 residues. Germline V gives CDR1 SGHTA, CDR2 FQGNSA. The CDR3 coding sequence is TGTGCCAGCAACTCACTCCTCGGGACAGGGGTTTACGAGCAGTACTTC. Translated, it gives CASNSLLGTGVYEQYF.

The chain has TRBV6-6 and TRBJ2-5, with 10 bases identical to TRBD1. Germline lookup yields CDR1 MNHNY and CDR2 SVGAGI (reference sequence). The junction had 1 base not matched to a gene; V was cut back by 4 bases and J by 2 bases. CDR3 size: 14 residues. The DNA for the CDR3 is TGTGCCAGCAGTTGGACAGGGGGACAAGAGACCCAGTACTTC. As protein: CASSWTGGQETQYF.

This chain joins TRBV18 and TRBJ2-6; a possible D gene is TRBD1 (6 bases). The CDR3 is 15 residues long. Trimming left V 6 bases short and J 1 base short, with 10 bases between. CDR1 is KGHSH and CDR2 is LQKENI in the germline V gene. The CDR3 coding sequence is TGTGCCAGCTCCCAAGGACAGTCTGGGGCCAACGTCCTGACTTTC. Translation gives CASSQGQSGANVLTF.

The sample holds a few counts of this clone. The J gene is TRBJ2-3, the V gene TRBV6-6; 10 bases fit TRBD2. Germline CDR1 reads MNHNY; CDR2 reads SVGAGI (reference sequence). The junction had 11 bases not matched to a gene; V was cut back by 11 bases and J by 6 bases. This CDR3 has 14 residues. The CDR3 spells CASSGGEIWDTQYF. Written as DNA, the CDR3 is TGTGCCTCTAGCGGGGGAGAAATCTGGGATACGCAGTATTTT.

The genes are TRBV7-8 and TRBJ2-2; D not resolved. The germline V gene has CDR1 SGHVS and CDR2 FQNEAQ. The CDR3 contains 15 residues. Between the trimmed V and J ends, which lost 4 bases and 2 bases, there was a span of 11 bases. The chain's CDR3 is CASSSTGYNTGELFF. As DNA, the CDR3 is TGTGCCAGCAGCTCAACGGGCTATAACACCGGGGAGCTGTTTTTT.

The table lists this clone with a few counts. The chain uses TRBV19 and TRBJ1-5; D possibly corresponds to TRBD1 (5 bases). The CDR3 contains 16 residues. V lost 4 bases and J 7 bases, leaving 20 bases between the germline ends. Germline CDR1 is LNHDA and CDR2 is SQIVND (reference sequence). The CDR3 region is CASSTSQAWGVQPQHF. The CDR3 nucleotides read TGTGCCAGTAGTACATCACAGGCTTGGGGTGTCCAGCCCCAGCATTTT. Full variable domain (outside the CDR3, taken from reference TRBV19 and TRBJ1-5): DGGITQSPKYLFRKEGQNVTLSCEQNLNHDAMYWYRQDPGQGLRLIYYSQIVNDFQKGDIAEGYSVSREKKESFPLTVTSAQKNPTAFYLCASSTSQAWGVQPQHFGDGTRLSIL.

The V gene is TRBV4-2, the J gene TRBJ2-3; 12 bases line up with TRBD2. Germline lookup yields CDR1 LGHNA and CDR2 YNFKEQ. There are 17 residues in the CDR3. V was pared by 1 base and J by 2 bases, with 4 bases of the junction left unmatched. In DNA form, the CDR3 reads TGTGCCAGCAGCCAAGCAAGACTAGCGGGGGACACAGATACGCAGTATTTT. This gives the protein CASSQARLAGDTDTQYF.